These 10 T cell receptor beta chains share one sample of origin, sequenced in a study of T cell changes during pregnancy in multiple sclerosis. Only in-frame clones appear in the TCRdb table, and some are missing; sequencing was by immunoSEQ multiplex PCR. The data show over 25,000 clones, 75% to 95% seen once. The sample in question was CD8+ T cells from peripheral blood mononuclear cells, obtained before pregnancy. The receptors were gathered from a female donor with multiple sclerosis, enrolled in a pregnancy study.

The chain employs TRBV7-9 and TRBJ2-7, with 9 bases lining up with TRBD1. J lost 8 bases, V lost 5 bases, and 10 bases had no gene match. The CDR3 has 14 amino acids. Germline V gene lookup returns CDR1 SEHNR and CDR2 FQNEAQ (reference sequence). Written as DNA, the CDR3 is TGTGCCAGCAGCGGGTTACAGGGGGCCGACAAGCAGTACTTC. Amino acid sequence: CASSGLQGADKQYF.

V is TRBV29-1 and J is TRBJ2-3, with 10 bases aligning to TRBD2. J was trimmed by 0 bases and V by 6 bases; bases with no gene match: 12. The CDR3 covers 17 residues. The germline V gene has CDR1 SQVTM and CDR2 ANQGSEA. In DNA, the CDR3 is TGCAGCGTCAAGGGACTAGCGCCGCCCTTGAGCACAGATACGCAGTATTTT. Its protein is CSVKGLAPPLSTDTQYF.

There are a few counts of this clone. The chain employs TRBV28 and TRBJ1-3; D remains ambiguous. Germline V CDR1 and CDR2: MDHEN, SYDVKM. This CDR3 spans 16 amino acids. Trimming took 5 bases from V and 0 from J, leaving 14 bases between them. The CDR3 bases are TGTGCCAGCAGTCCTCCCGGACTGAACTCTGGAAACACCATATATTTT. Its translation: CASSPPGLNSGNTIYF.

This chain's CDR3 is CASSLGTSGSSGELFF. The CDR3 DNA reads as TGTGCCAGCAGTTTGGGGACTAGCGGGAGTTCCGGGGAGCTGTTTTTT. The chain joins TRBV27 to TRBJ2-2; 14 bases line up with TRBD2. V was pared by 3 bases and J by 6 bases, with 3 bases of the junction left unmatched. This CDR3 has 16 residues. Germline loops: CDR1 MNHEY, CDR2 SMNVEV (reference sequence).

The gene calls are TRBV19 and TRBJ1-2; no definite D call. This CDR3 has 16 amino acids. From germline, CDR1 is LNHDA and CDR2 SQIVND (reference sequence). The ends were cut back, 0 bases at V and 1 base at J, with 12 bases in the middle. CDR3 DNA: TGTGCCAGTAGTATAGATCCCTTTTCTTTTAACTATGGCTACACCTTC. Its protein is CASSIDPFSFNYGYTF.

This clone was observed a single time. V and J are TRBV5-6 and TRBJ1-2; D unresolved. The CDR3 spans 15 residues. V lost 3 bases and J 4 bases, leaving 16 bases between the germline ends. Per germline, CDR1 SGHDT and CDR2 YYEEEE. CDR3 residues: CASSSPLRDFYGYTF. CDR3 coding DNA: TGTGCCAGCAGCTCCCCCTTGAGAGACTTCTATGGCTACACCTTC.

The chain has TRBV5-1 and TRBJ2-1; 9 bases align to TRBD2. Germline V gene lookup returns CDR1 SGHRS and CDR2 YFSETQ. This CDR3 has 18 residues. V trimming: 4 bases; J trimming: 0 bases; junction bases outside the gene matches: 11. The CDR3 loop is CASSTYRLAVSSYNEQFF. CDR3 DNA sequence: TGCGCCAGCAGCACTTATAGACTAGCGGTCAGCTCCTACAATGAGCAGTTCTTC.

This chain joins TRBV4-1 and TRBJ2-1; 14 positions match TRBD2. Trimming at V came to 3 bases and at J to 0 bases, leaving 4 bases not matched to a gene. Per germline, CDR1 MGHRA and CDR2 YSYEKL. The CDR3 has 18 amino acids. CDR3 in DNA: TGCGCCAGCAGCCATGACGGACTAGCGGGAGGCTCCTACAATGAGCAGTTCTTC. Amino acids: CASSHDGLAGGSYNEQFF.

This clone was observed once. The genes are TRBV27 and TRBJ1-5; no reliable D call. CDR1 MNHEY and CDR2 SMNVEV come from the germline V gene (reference sequence). This CDR3 has 14 residues. The V and J ends lost 5 bases and 0 bases respectively, with 8 bases between them. In DNA, the CDR3 is TGTGCCAGCAGTCCGGTCTATAGCAATCAGCCCCAGCATTTT. Protein: CASSPVYSNQPQHF.

The chain uses TRBV7-2 and TRBJ2-1; D is ambiguous. V was cut by 1 base and J by 8 bases, with 12 bases left in between. CDR1 is SGHTA and CDR2 is FQGNSA in the germline V gene. The CDR3 runs to 14 residues. CDR3 in amino acids: CASSLVTLKDEQFF. In DNA, the CDR3 is TGTGCCAGCAGCTTAGTGACACTGAAGGATGAGCAGTTCTTC.